Each of the 2 T cell receptor beta chains below was sequenced from the same sample in a study of Ad26.COV2.S vaccination and SARS-CoV-2 variants. Profiled with immunoSEQ multiplex PCR; TCRdb holds only in-frame clones, not every one. This table has approximately 420,000 clones, 70% to 90% appearing once. The sample's treatment: around 19 received Ad26.COV2.S at low or high dose, single or two shots; 5 received placebo; per-sample allocation not given. Collection of samples fell on day 63 after the first vaccine or placebo injection. The sequencing used peripheral blood, collected in a trial of Ad26.COV2.S vaccine versus placebo. These receptors were obtained from a person between 18 and 59 years old who received the Ad26.COV2.S COVID-19 vaccine or a placebo.

The V and J genes are TRBV10-3 and TRBJ2-7; weak D call: TRBD1 (5 bases). The V end was cut by 6 bases, the J end by 4 bases, with 13 bases between. The CDR3 runs 13 residues. Germline-derived CDR1 and CDR2 are ENHRY and SYGVKD. The DNA of the CDR3 is TGTGCCATCAGCCCAGGGCACGGGTACGAGCAGTACTTC. Residues: CAISPGHGYEQYF.

The chain carries TRBV3-1 (or the pseudogene TRBV3-2) and TRBJ2-3; perhaps TRBD1 as D (6 bases). V lost 1 base, J lost 4 bases, and 12 bases lay in between. Looked up from germline, CDR1 is LGHDT and CDR2 is YNNKEL (reference sequence). The CDR3 length is 15 residues. The CDR3 loop reads CASSQGDMDADTQYF. The CDR3 DNA reads as TGTGCCAGCAGCCAAGGGGACATGGATGCAGATACGCAGTATTTT.